The 2 T cell receptor beta chains below all came from one sample that was sequenced in a study of T cells after yellow fever vaccination (dated by TCRdb to between 2019 and 2020). The library was produced with 5' RACE. The sample was run on an Illumina HiSeq 2500. TCRdb itself trimmed the public reads at Q25 with fastp, ran MiXCR and retained productive beta chains. Each CDR3 protein gets just one entry, which takes the most common genes and DNA from the rows behind it. This sample holds over 300,000 distinct CDR3 sequences; about 6.6% were observed only once. Over 15% of the sample lies in the top ten. What this sample's treatment or condition label stands for: live attenuated yellow fever vaccine strain. The sequencing used PBMCs, collected roughly 46 days after the first yellow fever vaccination. The receptors originated from a man between 18 and 29 years old who received the YFV17D yellow fever vaccine.

This clonotype was seen a handful of times. This rearrangement joins TRBV10-3 to TRBJ2-7; maybe TRBD1 (6 bases). The V gene's germline CDR1 is ENHRY and CDR2 SYGVKD. This CDR3 is built from 12 residues. Trimming shortened V by 6 bases and J by 2 bases, and 8 bases separated the two germline ends. For the CDR3, the DNA is TGTGCCATCAGAACAGGGACCTACGAGCAGTACTTC. Encoded protein: CAIRTGTYEQYF.

The chain has TRBV11-2 and TRBJ2-1; 14 nucleotides line up with TRBD2. Germline trimming cut 6 bases from V and 0 bases from J; bases unmatched to any gene: 7. The CDR3 length is 18 residues. Per the germline V gene, CDR1 is SGHAT and CDR2 is FQNNGV. Here the CDR3 reads CASRGLAGAKSSYNEQFF. The CDR3, as DNA: TGTGCCAGCAGGGGACTAGCGGGGGCCAAAAGCTCCTACAATGAGCAGTTCTTC. The entire variable domain, with the rest obtained from reference TRBV11-2 and TRBJ2-1, is as follows: EAGVAQSPRYKIIEKRQSVAFWCNPISGHATLYWYQQILGQGPKLLIQFQNNGVVDDSQLPKDRFSAERLKGVDSTLKIQPAKLEDSAVYLCASRGLAGAKSSYNEQFFGPGTRLTVL.